The 3 T cell receptor beta chains reported below all come from one sample, sequenced in a study of T cell responses to AZD1222 COVID-19 vaccine. The repertoire was sequenced with immunoSEQ multiplex PCR; TCRdb's copy has only in-frame clones and lacks some. This table holds roughly 260,000 clones, 90% to 95% found once. This sample comprised peripheral blood, obtained on day 0 of AZD1222 vaccination. All receptors come from an adult in good health.

This chain joins TRBV4-1 and TRBJ2-5; 13 positions match TRBD2. Germline loops: CDR1 MGHRA, CDR2 YSYEKL. Losses at the gene ends were 2 bases for V and 5 bases for J; bases not matched to a gene: 11. The CDR3 is 18 amino acids. The CDR3 DNA reads as TGCGCCAGCAGCCAACCCCTACTAGCGGGAGGGCCGGGTGAGACCCAGTACTTC. It encodes CASSQPLLAGGPGETQYF.

The chain has TRBV27 and TRBJ1-6; D may be TRBD1 (5 bases). With 6 bases removed from V and 10 bases from J, the gap between germline ends came to 19 bases. CDR1 and CDR2 (germline): MNHEY, SMNVEV (reference sequence). The CDR3 contains 15 residues. In DNA form, the CDR3 reads TGTGCCAGCAGCCATATCGGGGGTATAGGATCACCCCTCCACTTT. It specifies CASSHIGGIGSPLHF.

This clone was detected only once. This same CDR3 is encoded by further DNA sequences in the sample. The genes are TRBV20-1 and TRBJ1-2, with no clear D. The ends were cut back, 5 bases at V and 2 bases at J, with 6 bases in the middle. CDR3 length: 11 amino acids. The germline gives CDR1 DFQATT, CDR2 SNEGSKA (reference sequence). The CDR3 loop reads CSAGGNYGYTF. CDR3 in DNA: TGCAGTGCTGGCGGGAACTATGGCTACACCTTC.